The TCR beta chain under discussion was sequenced for a study of monozygotic twins with inflammatory bowel disease (dated by TCRdb to between 2018 and 2020). Concerning the study at large: The complete study included 28 monozygotic twin pairs: 19 IBD-discordant Danish pairs and nine German pairs, of which four were IBD-concordant and five were IBD-discordant. The search for disease-associated traits relied mainly on comparing, within discordant pairs, IBD patients with their genetically identical healthy co-twins. Each individual had, on average, about 151 000 unique TCRalpha sequences and 181 000 unique TCRbeta sequences available for analysis.

Library prep was done by 5' RACE. For each TCR library, approximately 3.5 ug of total RNA was used. For each sample, cDNA synthesis with SMARTScribe reverse transcriptase was split into eight separate reactions. During cDNA synthesis, template switching introduced unique molecular identifiers that contained a 6-nucleotide sample barcode. TCRalpha and TCRbeta cDNA was amplified by two nested PCRs of roughly 15 and 9 cycles, with bead purification after each PCR. Before amplification, the cDNA was both treated with uracil DNA-glycosylase and purified with the QIAquick PCR purification kit. The second PCR added Illumina TruSeq-compatible adapters along with sample-specific barcodes. TapeStation and Qubit were used to check library quality and concentration, and 4 to 6 ng of each library was pooled. Pooled libraries were sequenced on an Illumina HiSeq2500 single-index Rapid Run with 2 x 100 bp reads and custom sequencing primers. Under the source paper's analysis protocol: UMI-based consensus assembly with MiGEC version 1.2.6 was used to correct PCR and sequencing errors. MiXCR version 2.1.1 was used for V(D)J alignment, clonotype assembly and CDR3 extraction. Normalisation of gene usage, clonotype sharing and MAIT/NKT TCR abundance was achieved by analysing the top 1000, 10 000 and 20 000 clonotypes per sample. Diversity was computed as the inverse Simpson index with the vegan R package after downsampling to 27 000 UMIs. Paired Mann-Whitney U tests on discordant twin pairs were used, with Benjamini-Hochberg multiple-testing correction. TCRdb reprocessed the reads and assigns one entry to each CDR3 protein sequence, leaving out DNA. Here the V and J calls rest on TCRdb's processing, not on the authors' analysis. The table for this sample records approximately 400,000 distinct CDR3 sequences. The ten largest clones take up approximately 2.3% of the sample.

From each donor, an approximately 2.5 ml peripheral blood sample was drawn into PAXgene tubes and stored at -80 degrees C. Without T cell sorting, total RNA was isolated from whole blood using the PAXgene blood miRNA kit on an automated QIAcube. Deep TCRalpha and TCRbeta repertoire profiling with unique molecular barcoding was performed on peripheral blood of monozygotic twin pairs concordant or discordant for inflammatory bowel disease. Smoking habits were recorded for all twin pairs, and individuals were classified as current, former or never smokers. As regards this clonotype: Which antigen it targets is not known.

The germline V gene provides CDR1 SGHTA and CDR2 FQGNSA. Its CDR3 holds 14 amino acids, cysteine through phenylalanine. No DNA sequence was recorded. The study at large found these results: Concordant and discordant twins showed no difference in repertoire similarity, possibly because of limited statistical power. The results gave no support for a single strong signal or clonotype linked to IBD. IBD patients had lower TCRbeta repertoire diversity, measured by the inverse Simpson index, than their healthy co-twins. Differing immunosuppressive treatments among patients may have added background noise and inter-individual variability to the repertoires. Compared with healthy twins, IBD patients shared fewer clonotypes with other individuals, and the difference was most pronounced in patients with signs of disease activity. The analysis was unable to tell different T cell subtypes apart.

In this chain, TRBV7-2 is recombined with TRBJ2-4; checking the TCRdb D call of TRBD2 is not possible without DNA. This TCR came from a human donor with ulcerative colitis or Crohn's disease, or a healthy co-twin of an affected twin (not recorded which). The sequenced material came from blood. The CDR3 in this case is CASSLGPLQDIQYF.